The 23 T cell receptor beta chains reported below all come from one sample, sequenced in a study of blood T cell repertoires in COVID-19. Data came from immunoSEQ multiplex PCR; TCRdb stores just in-frame clones and leaves some out. Of a few hundred thousand clones listed, around 81% are singletons. The material sequenced was peripheral blood. These receptors were taken from a woman aged 45-60 years with active or convalescent COVID-19.

The CDR3 DNA reads TGCAGCGTTAGGAGCTCTAGCGGAGGAGGGACCTACGAGCAGTACTTC. It encodes CSVRSSSGGGTYEQYF. The chain couples TRBV29-1 to TRBJ2-7, with 7 bases lining up with TRBD2. The CDR3 is 16 amino acids. V shed 5 bases and J 2 bases; nucleotides not matched to a gene: 15. The germline V gene encodes CDR1 SQVTM and CDR2 ANQGSEA.

The chain has TRBV11-2 and TRBJ2-2, with 7 bases lining up with TRBD2. CDR3 length equals 14 residues. Germline V lookup: CDR1 SGHAT, CDR2 FQNNGV. Germline trimming cut 5 bases from V and 4 bases from J; bases unmatched to any gene: 4. CDR3 sequence (DNA): TGTGCCAGCAGCGAAGGACTAGGCACCGGGGAGCTGTTTTTT. Amino acid sequence: CASSEGLGTGELFF.

The chain is built from TRBV2 and TRBJ1-5; 7 positions agree with TRBD1. Germline CDR1 is SNHLY and CDR2 is FYNNEI. Unmatched junction bases numbered 4, after V lost 6 bases and J lost 2 bases. This CDR3 region has 14 residues. The CDR3 region is CASRAGQGNQPQHF. The CDR3, as DNA: TGTGCCAGCAGGGCAGGACAGGGCAATCAGCCCCAGCATTTT.

The chain uses TRBV6-5 and TRBJ2-7; possibly TRBD2 for D (5 bases). Germline V gives CDR1 MNHEY, CDR2 SVGAGI. V was cut by 4 bases and J by 6 bases, with 13 bases left in between. The CDR3 runs to 13 residues. CDR3 region: CASSFPGGGEQYF. CDR3 DNA sequence: TGTGCCAGCAGTTTCCCCGGCGGAGGCGAGCAGTACTTC.

The chain recombines TRBV2 with TRBJ1-5; D ambiguous. V was trimmed by 6 bases and J by 6 bases, leaving 18 bases between them. The CDR3 length is 15 residues. Germline CDR1 is SNHLY and CDR2 is FYNNEI. The CDR3 DNA sequence: TGTGCCAGCAGGCGAGAACGGTTGTCGGGTCAGCCCCAGCATTTT. This encodes CASRRERLSGQPQHF. Combining the CDR3 with reference TRBV2 and TRBJ1-5 gives the whole variable domain EPEVTQTPSHQVTQMGQEVILRCVPISNHLYFYWYRQILGQKVEFLVSFYNNEISEKSEIFDDQFSVERPDGSNFTLKIRSTKLEDSAMYFCASRRERLSGQPQHFGDGTRLSIL.

This chain uses TRBV24-1 with TRBJ2-3, with TRBD2 matching 11 bases. The CDR3 has 13 amino acids. J gave up 3 bases and V 9 bases, and 1 base lay outside the gene matches. Germline V gene data show CDR1 as KGHDR and CDR2 as SFDVKD. The DNA of the CDR3 is TGTGCCACCGGGACTAGCGGAACAGATACGCAGTATTTT. Residues: CATGTSGTDTQYF.

This clone was seen repeatedly, ten times or more. The V call is TRBV7-2, the J call TRBJ1-2; D uncertain. Deletions cut 1 base from V and 8 bases from J, with 14 bases between. The CDR3 is made up of 14 amino acids. Germline assignment: CDR1 SGHTA and CDR2 FQGNSA. The CDR3 protein is CASSLVVGDRGYTF. In DNA form, the CDR3 reads TGTGCCAGCAGCTTAGTGGTCGGGGATCGGGGCTACACCTTC.

This chain links TRBV5-1 with TRBJ1-4; 8 bases are shared with TRBD1. The CDR3 covers 15 residues. Germline values: CDR1 SGHRS, CDR2 YFSETQ. Unmatched junction bases numbered 5, after V lost 4 bases and J lost 3 bases. CDR3 residues: CASSLWTGPNEKLFF. CDR3 DNA sequence: TGCGCCAGCAGCCTTTGGACAGGGCCTAATGAAAAACTGTTTTTT.

The V call is TRBV7-2, the J call TRBJ2-7, with D possibly matching TRBD1 (6 bases). The length of the CDR3 is 16 residues. The germline V and J ends were trimmed by 0 bases and 2 bases, with 14 bases remaining between them. Germline CDR1 is SGHTA and CDR2 is FQGNSA. In DNA, the CDR3 is TGTGCCAGCAGCTTAGCGGTAGGGGGAGATACCTACGAGCAGTACTTC. Encoded protein: CASSLAVGGDTYEQYF. The variable domain in full, with the rest retrieved from reference TRBV7-2 and TRBJ2-7, is GAGVSQSPSNKVTEKGKDVELRCDPISGHTALYWYRQSLGQGLEFLIYFQGNSAPDKSGLPSDRFSAERTGGSVSTLTIQRTQQEDSAVYLCASSLAVGGDTYEQYFGPGTRLTVT.

The chain joins TRBV28 to TRBJ1-1; tentatively, D is TRBD1 (6 bases). The CDR3 spans 15 residues. The ends were cut back, 3 bases at V and 0 bases at J, with 11 bases in the middle. Per germline, CDR1 MDHEN and CDR2 SYDVKM. CDR3 in DNA: TGTGCCAGCAGTTTCGGACAGACTATGAACACTGAAGCTTTCTTT. This translates into CASSFGQTMNTEAFF.

V usage is TRBV10-3 and J usage is TRBJ1-5; D remains unclear. The germline V gene has CDR1 ENHRY and CDR2 SYGVKD. V was cut by 4 bases and J by 7 bases, with 11 bases left in between. The CDR3 runs 13 residues. The CDR3 DNA is TGTGCCATCAGTGTCCAGGAGGGACAGCCCCAGCATTTT. Protein sequence: CAISVQEGQPQHF.

The chain is built from TRBV6-5 and TRBJ1-5; the D gene is possibly TRBD1 (6 bases). V lost 6 bases and J lost 4, with 13 bases in between. Per germline, CDR1 MNHEY and CDR2 SVGAGI. This CDR3 spans 14 amino acids. The CDR3 DNA follows: TGTGCCAGCAGCCTCCTCCAGGGGAATCAGCCCCAGCATTTT. Translated, it gives CASSLLQGNQPQHF.

The rearrangement joins TRBV2 to TRBJ2-1, with TRBD2 matching 10 bases. The CDR3 loop spans 15 amino acids. Germline CDR1 SNHLY, CDR2 FYNNEI. The ends lost 7 bases at V and 0 bases at J; junction bases unmatched: 3. CDR3 amino acids: CASNSGRSSYNEQFF. The CDR3 nucleotides are TGTGCCAGCAATAGCGGGAGGAGCTCCTACAATGAGCAGTTCTTC.

The chain joins TRBV6-1 to TRBJ1-5; no firm D call. The V end was cut by 1 base, the J end by 2 bases, with 9 bases between. Germline CDR1 reads MNHNS; CDR2 reads SASEGT. This CDR3 is 15 amino acids long. The CDR3 region is CASSEVSFGNQPQHF. The CDR3 DNA is TGTGCCAGCAGTGAAGTTAGTTTTGGCAATCAGCCCCAGCATTTT.

The gene calls are TRBV13 and TRBJ2-1, with TRBD2 as a possible D gene (6 bases). Trimming left V 1 base short and J 6 bases short, with 7 bases between. Germline V gene data show CDR1 as PRHDT and CDR2 as FYEKMQ (reference sequence). The CDR3 runs 13 residues. For the CDR3, the DNA is TGTGCCAGCAGCTTAGCGGGAGCCAATGAGCAGTTCTTC. The encoded protein is CASSLAGANEQFF.

Here the CDR3 reads CATSRVATGWNEQFF. CDR3 coding DNA: TGTGCCACCAGCAGAGTCGCGACAGGGTGGAATGAGCAGTTCTTC. The V call is TRBV15, the J call TRBJ2-1; the match to TRBD1 covers 7 bases. Germline V CDR1 and CDR2: LNHNV, YYDKDF (reference sequence). The J segment lost 7 bases and the V segment lost 1 base, leaving 7 bases of the junction unmatched. CDR3 length: 15 residues.

The V call is TRBV5-1, the J call TRBJ2-5; 11 positions match TRBD2. The CDR3 has 15 residues. Trimming took 4 bases from V and 4 from J; bases not matched to a gene: 6. From germline, CDR1 is SGHRS and CDR2 YFSETQ. CDR3 protein: CASSPTSGSVETQYF. CDR3 nucleotides: TGCGCCAGCAGCCCCACTAGCGGGAGCGTAGAGACCCAGTACTTC.

V is TRBV7-6 and J is TRBJ2-1; 7 nucleotides match TRBD1. V lost 2 bases to trimming and J lost 7 bases; unmatched junction nucleotides: 8. CDR1 and CDR2 (germline): SGHVS, FNYEAQ. CDR3 length: 15 amino acids. The CDR3 region is CASSLNTGARNEQFF. In DNA, the CDR3 is TGTGCCAGCAGCTTAAATACAGGGGCTAGGAATGAGCAGTTCTTC.

This clone was seen more than once but under ten times. This chain connects TRBV11-3 to TRBJ2-3; unclear D gene. The V gene lost 2 bases and the J gene lost 4 bases, with 7 bases spanning the gap. The CDR3 runs to 13 residues. Germline V gene sequence: CDR1 SGHNT, CDR2 YENEEA. Here the CDR3 DNA reads TGTGCCAGCAGCTTAAATCTTGCAGATACGCAGTATTTT. Translation: CASSLNLADTQYF.

The chain links TRBV18 to TRBJ1-6; 9 bases are a match to TRBD1. CDR1 is KGHSH and CDR2 is LQKENI in the germline V gene. The CDR3 sequence is 15 residues long. Trimming at V came to 2 bases and at J to 10 bases, leaving 6 bases not matched to a gene. The CDR3 coding sequence is TGTGCCAGCTCACCAGACAGGGGGTCGGTCTCACCCCTCCACTTT. Translated: CASSPDRGSVSPLHF.

CDR3 in amino acids: CASSPTGGGTEAFF. For the CDR3, the DNA is TGTGCCAGCAGCCCGACAGGGGGGGGGACTGAAGCTTTCTTT. The chain links TRBV3-1 (or the pseudogene TRBV3-2) to TRBJ1-1; 9 bases are a match to TRBD1. This CDR3 contains 14 residues. Germline loops: CDR1 LGHDT, CDR2 YNNKEL (reference sequence). V dropped 4 bases and J dropped 5; count of bases not matched to a gene: 5.

The chain couples TRBV9 to TRBJ2-3, with 10 nucleotides matching TRBD2. Trimming took 3 bases from V and 2 from J; bases not matched to a gene: 6. The CDR3 is made up of 16 amino acids. CDR1 and CDR2 (germline): SGDLS, YYNGEE. CDR3 DNA: TGTGCCAGCAGCGACAAGCGGGGGGGAGCCACAGATACGCAGTATTTT. It is translated as CASSDKRGGATDTQYF.

The chain recombines TRBV3-1 (or the pseudogene TRBV3-2) with TRBJ1-2; no definite D call. Germline V gives CDR1 LGHDT, CDR2 YNNKEL (reference sequence). The CDR3 has 14 residues. Deletions cut 5 bases from V and 4 bases from J, with 14 bases between. The CDR3 protein is CASSSQDTAYGYTF. The CDR3 nucleotides read TGTGCCAGCAGCTCCCAAGACACAGCCTATGGCTACACCTTC.